Below, 17 T cell receptor beta chains from the same sample are listed, as sequenced in a study. TCRdb itself ran the 5' RACE reads through MiXCR, one entry per CDR3 protein. This table holds about 32,000 distinct CDR3 sequences, approximately 25% found once. Sequencing used memory CD4+ T cells sorted from blood. The subset is: memory CD4+ T cells, CD4+CD45RO+CD25-. These TCRs come from a female donor with breast cancer.

Turning to this clonotype: The germline gene is not matched at one end of the junction; a read error may be the cause. The chain employs TRBV27 and TRBJ2-1; 8 positions agree with TRBD2. This CDR3 has 16 amino acids. CDR1 and CDR2 (germline): MNHEY, SMNVEV (reference sequence). CDR3 sequence reads: CTSSFGLAESYNEQFF. The DNA of the CDR3 is TGCACCAGCAGTTTCGGACTAGCCGAATCCTACAATGAGCAGTTCTTC.

In its sample, this clonotype was seen many times. Germline is not matched at one junction end, which may reflect a read error. The chain has TRBV7-9 and TRBJ2-7; the D call may be TRBD1 or TRBD2 (5 bases each). This CDR3 has 12 residues. From germline, CDR1 is SEHNR and CDR2 FQNEAQ (reference sequence). CDR3 sequence (DNA): TGTGCCAGCAGCTCGGGACCTCCGCAAGGCACCTTC. Its protein product is CASSSGPPQGTF.

This clonotype was seen a handful of times. The chain combines TRBV20-1 with TRBJ1-1; D perhaps matches TRBD1 (6 bases). The CDR3 runs 13 residues. V lost 6 bases, J lost 10 bases, and 21 bases lay in between. Germline V gene lookup returns CDR1 DFQATT and CDR2 SNEGSKA (reference sequence). The CDR3 DNA reads TGCAGTGCCTCTGACAGGTCGCCCCAAGCAGCTTTCTTT. Translation gives CSASDRSPQAAFF.

This clonotype was seen at least ten times. The chain is built from TRBV12-3 or TRBV12-4 and TRBJ1-1; the D gene is possibly TRBD1 (5 bases). CDR3 length: 12 residues. V was trimmed by 7 bases and J by 4 bases, leaving 10 bases between them. The CDR3: CASTQGSTEAFF. The CDR3 region has the DNA TGTGCCAGCACCCAGGGTAGCACTGAAGCTTTCTTT.

This clonotype was detected only a few times. The chain joins TRBV4-2 to TRBJ1-5, with D perhaps matching TRBD1 (5 bases). Trimming removed 1 base at V and 2 bases at J, with 9 bases between. CDR3 length: 15 amino acids. The germline gives CDR1 LGHNA, CDR2 YNFKEQ. The CDR3 here is CASSQVGGGNQPQHF. The CDR3 DNA reads as TGTGCCAGCAGCCAAGTTGGGGGGGGCAATCAGCCCCAGCATTTT.

As for this clonotype: Relative to the germline gene, one junction end is altered; a read error may explain this. The chain carries TRBV15 and TRBJ2-1; 10 nucleotides align to TRBD1. CDR1 and CDR2 from the germline V gene are LNHNV and YYDKDF (reference sequence). The length of the CDR3 is 14 residues. CDR3 DNA: TGTGCCACCGGCCGGGACAGGGGTGACAAGGAGCAGTTCTTC. This encodes CATGRDRGDKEQFF.

The chain carries TRBV12-3 or TRBV12-4 and TRBJ2-7; D gene ambiguous. The CDR3 runs to 11 residues. V lost 3 bases, J lost 5 bases, and 5 bases lay in between. The CDR3 DNA reads TGTGCCAGCAGTTTGGGCAACGAGCAGTACTTC. Protein product: CASSLGNEQYF.

The rearrangement uses TRBV27 and TRBJ2-3; D is uncertain. The CDR3 covers 14 residues. Trimming shortened V by 2 bases and J by 5 bases, and 11 bases separated the two germline ends. The V gene's germline CDR1 is MNHEY and CDR2 SMNVEV (reference sequence). CDR3 residues: CASSLRAPRDTQYF. The CDR3 coding sequence is TGTGCCAGCAGTTTAAGGGCCCCACGAGATACGCAGTATTTT.

This clonotype was seen a single time. Germline is not matched at one junction end, which may reflect a read error. This chain connects TRBV6-2 or TRBV6-3 to TRBJ2-7; D call uncertain. This CDR3 has 15 residues. Per germline, CDR1 MNHEY and CDR2 SVGEGT. The CDR3 spells CAGSYTASPHYEQYF. CDR3 DNA sequence: TGTGCCGGCAGTTACACGGCCAGCCCGCACTACGAGCAGTACTTC.

This clonotype was found many times. The chain recombines TRBV5-1 with TRBJ1-1, with no clear D. CDR3 length equals 16 residues. Per the germline V gene, CDR1 is SGHRS and CDR2 is YFSETQ. Trimming removed 4 bases at V and 1 base at J, with 17 bases between. The CDR3 loop reads CASSPGPQTANTEAFF. Here the CDR3 DNA reads TGCGCCAGCAGCCCAGGACCTCAAACAGCGAACACTGAAGCTTTCTTT. Combining the CDR3 with reference TRBV5-1 and TRBJ1-1 gives the whole variable domain KAGVTQTPRYLIKTRGQQVTLSCSPISGHRSVSWYQQTPGQGLQFLFEYFSETQRNKGNFPGRFSGRQFSNSRSEMNVSTLELGDSALYLCASSPGPQTANTEAFFGQGTRLTVV.

V is TRBV7-9 and J is TRBJ1-6; tentative D call: TRBD1 (6 bases). The V end was cut by 2 bases, the J end by 7 bases, with 9 bases between. CDR1 is SEHNR and CDR2 is FQNEAQ in the germline V gene (reference sequence). The CDR3 has 14 residues. The CDR3 loop reads CASSLQGPNSPLHF. The CDR3 DNA reads TGTGCCAGCAGCTTACAGGGGCCGAATTCACCCCTCCACTTT.

Ten or more counts support this clonotype. V and J are TRBV4-2 and TRBJ1-3; D remains ambiguous. This CDR3 region has 15 residues. CDR1 is LGHNA and CDR2 is YNFKEQ in the germline V gene. The ends were cut back, 2 bases at V and 0 bases at J, with 8 bases in the middle. CDR3 sequence: CASSQQVSSGNTIYF. The CDR3, as DNA: TGTGCCAGCAGCCAACAGGTTAGCTCTGGAAACACCATATATTTT.

A note on this clonotype: Being one base from a much bigger clone, this may be a read error. The CDR3 DNA sequence: TGTGCCGGCAGCTCAGGGGGCACTGAAGCTTTCTTT. Its protein product is CAGSSGGTEAFF. This rearrangement joins TRBV11-2 to TRBJ1-1; 7 bases are a match to TRBD1. The germline V gene encodes CDR1 SGHAT and CDR2 FQNNGV. This CDR3 contains 12 residues. Together with reference TRBV11-2 and TRBJ1-1, the CDR3 gives the full variable domain: EAGVAQSPRYKIIEKRQSVAFWCNPISGHATLYWYQQILGQGPKLLIQFQNNGVVDDSQLPKDRFSAERLKGVDSTLKIQPAKLEDSAVYLCAGSSGGTEAFFGQGTRLTVV.

The table lists this clonotype with many counts. This chain links TRBV27 with TRBJ1-5, with 10 bases identical to TRBD1. V was pared by 5 bases and J by 5 bases, with 6 bases of the junction left unmatched. The CDR3 is 15 amino acids. CDR1 is MNHEY, CDR2 SMNVEV, per germline (reference sequence). CDR3: CASSTRTGGDQPQHF. Written as DNA, the CDR3 is TGTGCCAGCAGTACGAGGACAGGGGGAGATCAGCCCCAGCATTTT.

This clonotype was found many times. The V and J genes are TRBV29-1 and TRBJ1-4, with D possibly TRBD1 on 5 matching bases. The germline V gene encodes CDR1 SQVTM and CDR2 ANQGSEA. V lost 0 bases to trimming and J lost 5 bases, with 13 bases between them. The CDR3 runs to 15 residues. In nucleotides, the CDR3 is TGCAGCGTTGAAGATAATCGGGGGTGGAATGAAAAACTGTTTTTT. Translation: CSVEDNRGWNEKLFF.

The chain recombines TRBV20-1 with TRBJ2-2; 8 bases line up with TRBD2. CDR1 is DFQATT, CDR2 SNEGSKA, per germline (reference sequence). CDR3 length: 15 residues. V was clipped by 5 bases and J by 2 bases; unmatched bases: 7. The CDR3 sequence is CSAHGGGLNTGELFF. The CDR3 DNA follows: TGCAGTGCTCACGGGGGGGGGCTCAACACCGGGGAGCTGTTTTTT.

V usage is TRBV7-9 and J usage is TRBJ2-1; 11 nucleotides line up with TRBD1. Unmatched junction bases numbered 6, after V lost 6 bases and J lost 8 bases. The CDR3 sequence is 14 residues long. Per germline, CDR1 SEHNR and CDR2 FQNEAQ (reference sequence). In nucleotides, the CDR3 is TGTGCCAGCAGTCCGGGACAGGGGGGCGATGAGCAGTTCTTC. Its protein is CASSPGQGGDEQFF.